This T cell receptor beta chain was sequenced in a study of T cell responses to AZD1222 COVID-19 vaccine. Germline-derived CDR1 and CDR2 are SGHTA and FQGNSA. The V end was cut by 1 base, the J end by 4 bases, with 5 bases between. The CDR3 consists of 13 residues. The repertoire was sequenced with immunoSEQ multiplex PCR; TCRdb's copy has only in-frame clones and lacks some. The table shows 100,000 to 150,000 clones, with roughly 93% occurring only once. Study-wide results and limits: Unmutated regions of variants are reportedly targeted by nearly half of spike-specific TCRs. A mostly white British donor set with more females was recruited, and clonal diversity was possibly underestimated. When two AZD1222 doses had been given, Spike-specific TCR breadth and depth rose. There were vaccine-associated CD4 TCRs across spike, dominant at 160-218 and 743-854.

On this clone: Antigen: not known. Other DNA sequences within the sample encode an identical CDR3.

The chain links TRBV7-2 to TRBJ1-5; D is possibly TRBD1 (5 bases). The sample in question was peripheral blood, obtained 28 days after the second AZD1222 dose. The clonotype originates from an adult who received the AZD1222 COVID-19 vaccine. The CDR3 DNA is TGTGCCAGCAGCTTAGGACAGAATCAGCCCCAGCATTTT. This translates into CASSLGQNQPQHF.